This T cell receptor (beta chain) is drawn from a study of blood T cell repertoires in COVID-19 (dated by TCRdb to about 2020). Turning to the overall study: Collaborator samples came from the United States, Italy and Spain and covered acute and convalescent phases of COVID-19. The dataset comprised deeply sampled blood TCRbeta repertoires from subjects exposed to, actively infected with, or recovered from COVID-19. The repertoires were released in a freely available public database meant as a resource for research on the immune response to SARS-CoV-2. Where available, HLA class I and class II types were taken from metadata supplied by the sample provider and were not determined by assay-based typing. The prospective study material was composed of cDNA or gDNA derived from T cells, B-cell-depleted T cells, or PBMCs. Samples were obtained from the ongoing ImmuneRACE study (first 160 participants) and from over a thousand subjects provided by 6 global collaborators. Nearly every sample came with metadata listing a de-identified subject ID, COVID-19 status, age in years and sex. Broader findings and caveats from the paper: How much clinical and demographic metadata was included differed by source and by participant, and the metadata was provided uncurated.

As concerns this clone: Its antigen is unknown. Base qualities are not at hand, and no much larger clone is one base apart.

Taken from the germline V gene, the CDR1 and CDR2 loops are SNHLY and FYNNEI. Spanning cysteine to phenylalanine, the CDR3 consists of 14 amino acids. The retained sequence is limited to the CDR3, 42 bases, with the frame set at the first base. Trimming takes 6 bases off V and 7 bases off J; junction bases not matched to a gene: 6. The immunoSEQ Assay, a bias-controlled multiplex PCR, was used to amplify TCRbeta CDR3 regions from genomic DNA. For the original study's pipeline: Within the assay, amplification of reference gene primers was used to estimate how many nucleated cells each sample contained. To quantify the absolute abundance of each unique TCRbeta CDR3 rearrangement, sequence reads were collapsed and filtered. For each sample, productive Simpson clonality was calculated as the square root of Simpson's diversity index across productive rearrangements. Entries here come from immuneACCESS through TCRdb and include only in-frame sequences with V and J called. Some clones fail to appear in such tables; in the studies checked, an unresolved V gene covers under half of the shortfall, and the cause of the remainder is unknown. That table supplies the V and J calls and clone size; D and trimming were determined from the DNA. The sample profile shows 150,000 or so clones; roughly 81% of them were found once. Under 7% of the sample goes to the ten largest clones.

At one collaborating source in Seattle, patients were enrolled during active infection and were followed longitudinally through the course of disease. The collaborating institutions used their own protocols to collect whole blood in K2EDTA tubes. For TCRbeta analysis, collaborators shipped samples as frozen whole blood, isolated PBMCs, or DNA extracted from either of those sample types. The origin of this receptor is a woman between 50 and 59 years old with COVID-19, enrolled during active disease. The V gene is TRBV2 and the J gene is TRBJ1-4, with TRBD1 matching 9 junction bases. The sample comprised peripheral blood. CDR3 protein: CASRPGTGFEKLFF. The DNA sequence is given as TGTGCCAGCAGACCCGGGACAGGGTTTGAAAAACTGTTTTTT.